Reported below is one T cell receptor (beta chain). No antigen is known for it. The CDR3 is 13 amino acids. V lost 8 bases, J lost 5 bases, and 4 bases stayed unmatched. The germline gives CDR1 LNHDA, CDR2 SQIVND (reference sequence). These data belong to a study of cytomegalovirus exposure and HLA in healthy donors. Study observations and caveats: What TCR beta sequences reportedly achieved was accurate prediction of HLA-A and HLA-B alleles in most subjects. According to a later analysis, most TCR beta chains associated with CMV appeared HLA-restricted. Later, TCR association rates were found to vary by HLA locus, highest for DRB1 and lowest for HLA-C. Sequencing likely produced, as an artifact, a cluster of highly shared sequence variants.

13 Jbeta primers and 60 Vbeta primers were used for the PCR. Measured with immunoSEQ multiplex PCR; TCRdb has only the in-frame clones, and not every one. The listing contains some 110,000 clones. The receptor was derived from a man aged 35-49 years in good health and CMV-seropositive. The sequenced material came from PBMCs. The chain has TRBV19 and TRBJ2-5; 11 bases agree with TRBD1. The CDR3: CASSDRGRETQYF. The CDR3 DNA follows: TGTGCCAGTTCGGACAGGGGGCGGGAGACCCAGTACTTC.